This T cell receptor beta chain appears in the sequencing data of a study of blood T cell repertoires in COVID-19. Across the study: There were acute and convalescent COVID-19 samples, and they came from the United States, Italy and Spain.

Original handling: Amplification of reference gene primers provided the estimated nucleated cell counts. Using immunoSEQ multiplex PCR, the repertoire was profiled, and TCRdb retains in-frame clones only, with some absent. The DNA was the basis for D and trimming; V, J and clone size are from that table. The table has a few hundred thousand clones, approximately 81% seen once. V was pared by 0 bases and J by 5 bases, with 14 bases between. Germline V gene lookup returns CDR1 SGHRS and CDR2 YFSETQ. The CDR3 is 15 amino acids. The sequenced sample was PBMCs or T cells enriched from blood (not recorded which). This sequence was found in a woman in her forties or fifties who had been exposed to COVID-19. The genes are TRBV5-1 and TRBJ2-5, with a weak D call TRBD1 (6 bases). CDR3 DNA: TGCGCCAGCAGCTTGGAGCTGGGGGCGAGGGAGACCCAGTACTTC. It codes for CASSLELGARETQYF.